These T cell receptor beta chains were read from a single sample in a study of blood T cell repertoires in COVID-19. Clones were sequenced by immunoSEQ multiplex PCR, and TCRdb holds only the in-frame ones, with some missing. The sample comprises about 65,000 clones, 75% to 90% of which are singletons, and 15% rests with the top ten. The specimen sequenced was peripheral blood. The receptors stem from a man at least 80 years old with acute or convalescent COVID-19. The CDR3 runs from the conserved cysteine through the conserved F or W. The order of the fields is clone size, D gene, J gene, V gene, CDR3 DNA, CDR3 protein. D genes are given only for firm matches. Not all rows give a size; the values are once, few, many and, for expanded clones, a class.

clone_size: .; d_call: .; j_call: TRBJ2-6; v_call: TRBV11-3; cdr3_nt: TGTGCCAGCAGCCCGGAGGGGGGGGCCAACGTCCTGACTTTC; cdr3_aa: CASSPEGGANVLTF
clone_size: once; d_call: TRBD1; j_call: TRBJ1-1; v_call: TRBV5-8; cdr3_nt: TGTGCCAGCAGCTCGACAGGGTTTGAAGCTTTCTTT; cdr3_aa: CASSSTGFEAFF
clone_size: .; d_call: TRBD2; j_call: TRBJ2-1; v_call: TRBV7-9; cdr3_nt: TGTGCCAGCAGCTTCGCCTCCTTAGCGGGGGCCCCGTCGGTCTTC; cdr3_aa: CASSFASLAGAPSVF
clone_size: .; d_call: .; j_call: TRBJ2-1; v_call: TRBV5-5; cdr3_nt: TGTGCCAGCAGCTTGGAGAGTTGGGAGCAGTTCTTC; cdr3_aa: CASSLESWEQFF
clone_size: .; d_call: .; j_call: TRBJ2-1; v_call: TRBV12-3/TRBV12-4; cdr3_nt: TGTGCCAGCAGAAATAGACAGGCTGTTCCGCAGTTCTTC; cdr3_aa: CASRNRQAVPQFF
clone_size: .; d_call: TRBD2; j_call: TRBJ2-5; v_call: TRBV4-1; cdr3_nt: TGCGCCAGCAGCCCGAGGACCCTAGCGGATAAAGAGACCCAGTACTTC; cdr3_aa: CASSPRTLADKETQYF
clone_size: .; d_call: .; j_call: TRBJ2-7; v_call: TRBV10-3; cdr3_nt: TGTGCCATCAGTGAACTAAACGAGCAGTACTTC; cdr3_aa: CAISELNEQYF
clone_size: .; d_call: TRBD1; j_call: TRBJ2-7; v_call: TRBV29-1; cdr3_nt: TGCAGCGTTGGGGACAGGGGGAGCGAGCAGTACTTC; cdr3_aa: CSVGDRGSEQYF
clone_size: .; d_call: .; j_call: TRBJ1-2; v_call: TRBV5-6; cdr3_nt: TGTGCCAGCAGCTTGGTCCAATTCCGGGACTATGGCTACACCTTC; cdr3_aa: CASSLVQFRDYGYTF
clone_size: .; d_call: .; j_call: TRBJ1-6; v_call: TRBV6-1; cdr3_nt: TGTGCCAGCAGTGAACTGCGGGGACGGAATTCACCCCTCCACTTT; cdr3_aa: CASSELRGRNSPLHF
clone_size: .; d_call: .; j_call: TRBJ2-2; v_call: TRBV9; cdr3_nt: TGTGCCAGCAGCGTCCCAAGTTTGGGGGGGAACACCGGGGAGCTGTTTTTT; cdr3_aa: CASSVPSLGGNTGELFF
clone_size: .; d_call: TRBD2; j_call: TRBJ2-3; v_call: TRBV7-9; cdr3_nt: TGTGCCAGCAGCTTTAATCTGGCATGGCGGGGGGGTTTCGATACGCAGTATTTT; cdr3_aa: CASSFNLAWRGGFDTQYF
clone_size: .; d_call: .; j_call: TRBJ1-1; v_call: TRBV10-3; cdr3_nt: TGTGCCATCAGTGCACAGGGTCGAGGTGAAGCTTTCTTT; cdr3_aa: CAISAQGRGEAFF
clone_size: few; d_call: .; j_call: TRBJ1-2; v_call: TRBV9; cdr3_nt: TGTGCCAGAACCGGGAAGGGATCCAACTATGGCTACACCTTC; cdr3_aa: CARTGKGSNYGYTF
clone_size: .; d_call: TRBD1; j_call: TRBJ2-7; v_call: TRBV2; cdr3_nt: TGTGCCAGCAGTGGTTGGGACAGGGTCAGGAATTCAGCTGACGAGCAGTACTTC; cdr3_aa: CASSGWDRVRNSADEQYF
clone_size: .; d_call: .; j_call: TRBJ2-5; v_call: TRBV5-1; cdr3_nt: TGCGCCAGCAGCTTTTATTCGGTATCCCAAGAGACCCAGTACTTC; cdr3_aa: CASSFYSVSQETQYF
clone_size: .; d_call: .; j_call: TRBJ1-4; v_call: TRBV3-1/TRBV3-2; cdr3_nt: TGTGCCAGCAGACTAGGGACAACCCGAGAAAAACTGTTTTTT; cdr3_aa: CASRLGTTREKLFF
clone_size: few; d_call: .; j_call: TRBJ1-6; v_call: TRBV7-6; cdr3_nt: TGTGCCAGCACCCCGGAGTCGGGGAATTCACCCCTCCACTTT; cdr3_aa: CASTPESGNSPLHF
clone_size: .; d_call: TRBD2; j_call: TRBJ2-3; v_call: TRBV2; cdr3_nt: TGTGCCAGCAGTGAAGAAGCGGGGGGCCGAGATACGCAGTATTTT; cdr3_aa: CASSEEAGGRDTQYF
clone_size: .; d_call: TRBD1; j_call: TRBJ1-2; v_call: TRBV7-6; cdr3_nt: TGTGCCAGCAGCCCTATAAGTACAGGGGGCCTGGATGGCTACACCTTC; cdr3_aa: CASSPISTGGLDGYTF
clone_size: .; d_call: TRBD1; j_call: TRBJ1-5; v_call: TRBV6-5; cdr3_nt: TGTGCCTCCCGCCAGGGGGCAAATCAGCCCCAGCATTTT; cdr3_aa: CASRQGANQPQHF
clone_size: .; d_call: .; j_call: TRBJ1-5; v_call: TRBV12-5; cdr3_nt: TGTGCTAGTGGTCCTTCGGACTTTGGGGGCAATCAGCCCCAGCATTTT; cdr3_aa: CASGPSDFGGNQPQHF
clone_size: .; d_call: .; j_call: TRBJ2-2; v_call: TRBV14; cdr3_nt: TGTGCCAGCAGCGGACAGTTCACCGGGGAGCTGTTTTTT; cdr3_aa: CASSGQFTGELFF
clone_size: .; d_call: .; j_call: TRBJ1-3; v_call: TRBV11-2; cdr3_nt: TGTGCCAGCAGCTTAGAAACAGCCTCTGGAAACACCATATATTTT; cdr3_aa: CASSLETASGNTIYF
clone_size: .; d_call: .; j_call: TRBJ1-1; v_call: TRBV5-4; cdr3_nt: TGTGCCAGCAGCCAGACAGAGAACACTGAAGCTTTCTTT; cdr3_aa: CASSQTENTEAFF
clone_size: once; d_call: .; j_call: TRBJ1-3; v_call: TRBV19; cdr3_nt: TGTGCCAGTAGTCCTCGGGTCGGCGGGGACACCATATATTTT; cdr3_aa: CASSPRVGGDTIYF
clone_size: .; d_call: TRBD1; j_call: TRBJ1-4; v_call: TRBV2; cdr3_nt: TGTGCCAGCATAAGACAGGGAGGTGAAAAACTGTTTTTT; cdr3_aa: CASIRQGGEKLFF
clone_size: .; d_call: TRBD1; j_call: TRBJ2-7; v_call: TRBV4-1; cdr3_nt: TGCGCCAGCAGCCAGCGGGACAGGGGCGACGAGCAGTACTTC; cdr3_aa: CASSQRDRGDEQYF
clone_size: .; d_call: .; j_call: TRBJ1-1; v_call: TRBV11-3; cdr3_nt: TGTGCCAGCAGCACCCGTGGAAGAGGGAACACTGAAGCTTTCTTT; cdr3_aa: CASSTRGRGNTEAFF
clone_size: medium-sized; d_call: .; j_call: TRBJ2-1; v_call: TRBV10-3; cdr3_nt: TGTGCCATCAGCAGGGGCAATGAGCAGTTCTTC; cdr3_aa: CAISRGNEQFF
clone_size: .; d_call: .; j_call: TRBJ2-7; v_call: TRBV28; cdr3_nt: TGTGCCAGCAGTCCTCTAACAGGGAATTCCTACGAGCAGTACTTC; cdr3_aa: CASSPLTGNSYEQYF
clone_size: .; d_call: .; j_call: TRBJ1-6; v_call: TRBV2; cdr3_nt: TGTGCCAGCAGTGAAATTGGACACAGGAATTCACCCCTCCACTTT; cdr3_aa: CASSEIGHRNSPLHF
clone_size: .; d_call: TRBD1; j_call: TRBJ1-1; v_call: TRBV6-5; cdr3_nt: TGTGCCAGCAGAGGACAGGGGAGGAACACTGAAGCTTTCTTT; cdr3_aa: CASRGQGRNTEAFF
clone_size: .; d_call: .; j_call: TRBJ1-2; v_call: TRBV2; cdr3_nt: TGTGCCAGCAGTGACGGACTGGGCGGGGCGGGCTACACCTTC; cdr3_aa: CASSDGLGGAGYTF
clone_size: .; d_call: TRBD2; j_call: TRBJ2-3; v_call: TRBV3-1/TRBV3-2; cdr3_nt: TGTGCCAGCAGCCAAGAGGGACTAGCGCCAGATACGCAGTATTTT; cdr3_aa: CASSQEGLAPDTQYF
clone_size: .; d_call: .; j_call: TRBJ2-5; v_call: TRBV19; cdr3_nt: TGTGCCAGTAGTCGGGGGTCCCAAGAGACCCAGTACTTC; cdr3_aa: CASSRGSQETQYF
clone_size: .; d_call: TRBD2; j_call: TRBJ2-2; v_call: TRBV7-6; cdr3_nt: TGTGCCAGCAGTCCCTCGCAGGCGCGGGGGACCACCGGGGAGCTGTTTTTT; cdr3_aa: CASSPSQARGTTGELFF
clone_size: once; d_call: TRBD1; j_call: TRBJ2-3; v_call: TRBV19; cdr3_nt: TGTGCCAGTAGTATACACAGGGGAATCACAGATACGCAGTATTTT; cdr3_aa: CASSIHRGITDTQYF
clone_size: .; d_call: .; j_call: TRBJ1-2; v_call: TRBV2; cdr3_nt: TGTGCCAGCAGTGAAGTACAGGGTGTAGGTGGCTACACCTTC; cdr3_aa: CASSEVQGVGGYTF
clone_size: .; d_call: .; j_call: TRBJ1-1; v_call: TRBV18; cdr3_nt: TGTGCCAGCTCACCAACGGGATCCGGTGGCACTGAAGCTTTCTTT; cdr3_aa: CASSPTGSGGTEAFF
clone_size: .; d_call: .; j_call: TRBJ2-1; v_call: TRBV7-9; cdr3_nt: TGTGCCAGCAGTTCGGGGGGCTGGGTTGGCAATGAGCAGTTCTTC; cdr3_aa: CASSSGGWVGNEQFF
clone_size: .; d_call: TRBD2; j_call: TRBJ2-3; v_call: TRBV20-1; cdr3_nt: TGCAGAGCGGGGACTACAGATACGCAGTATTTT; cdr3_aa: CRAGTTDTQYF
clone_size: .; d_call: .; j_call: TRBJ1-4; v_call: TRBV4-1; cdr3_nt: TGCGCCAGCAGCCCTGGGACAACAACTAATGAAAAACTGTTTTTT; cdr3_aa: CASSPGTTTNEKLFF
clone_size: few; d_call: TRBD1; j_call: TRBJ1-6; v_call: TRBV6-5; cdr3_nt: TGTGCCAGCAGTTTCAACAGGGGGCAGGGTTCACCCCTCCACTTT; cdr3_aa: CASSFNRGQGSPLHF
clone_size: .; d_call: TRBD1; j_call: TRBJ2-1; v_call: TRBV4-1; cdr3_nt: TGCGCCAGCAGTCTCGAAGGGACAGTCTACAATGAGCAGTTCTTC; cdr3_aa: CASSLEGTVYNEQFF
clone_size: .; d_call: .; j_call: TRBJ2-2; v_call: TRBV5-4; cdr3_nt: TGTGCCAGCAGCGTGACTAGTTTTAGCACCGGGGAGCTGTTTTTT; cdr3_aa: CASSVTSFSTGELFF
clone_size: few; d_call: .; j_call: TRBJ1-3; v_call: TRBV7-9; cdr3_nt: TGTGCCAGCAGCCCCTCATACTCGAGCTCTGGAAACACCATATATTTT; cdr3_aa: CASSPSYSSSGNTIYF
clone_size: .; d_call: TRBD1; j_call: TRBJ1-2; v_call: TRBV5-1; cdr3_nt: TGCGCCAGCAGCATAGAACCAGGGGGCGGCGGGGTCGATGGCTACACCTTC; cdr3_aa: CASSIEPGGGGVDGYTF
clone_size: .; d_call: TRBD2; j_call: TRBJ2-2; v_call: TRBV6-1; cdr3_nt: TGTGCCAGCAGTGGTAGCGGGGGCCCTCCAGACACCGGGGAGCTGTTTTTT; cdr3_aa: CASSGSGGPPDTGELFF
clone_size: few; d_call: .; j_call: TRBJ2-3; v_call: TRBV3-1/TRBV3-2; cdr3_nt: TGTGCCAGCAGCCAAGTACCGGGGTGGAGCACAGATACGCAGTATTTT; cdr3_aa: CASSQVPGWSTDTQYF
clone_size: .; d_call: .; j_call: TRBJ2-7; v_call: TRBV7-8; cdr3_nt: TGTGCCAGCAGCTTAGGGGGGCCCTACGAGCAGTACTTC; cdr3_aa: CASSLGGPYEQYF
clone_size: .; d_call: .; j_call: TRBJ1-4; v_call: TRBV19; cdr3_nt: TGTGCCAGTAGACATCAGGCGCAGGGATCTGAAAAACTGTTTTTT; cdr3_aa: CASRHQAQGSEKLFF
clone_size: .; d_call: .; j_call: TRBJ1-5; v_call: TRBV5-4; cdr3_nt: TGTGCCACCGGCCGGGGGGGAAACCAGCCCCAGCATTTT; cdr3_aa: CATGRGGNQPQHF
clone_size: .; d_call: .; j_call: TRBJ1-6; v_call: TRBV28; cdr3_nt: TGTGCCAGCAGTTTAACCCCGGATTCACCCCTCCACTTT; cdr3_aa: CASSLTPDSPLHF
clone_size: .; d_call: .; j_call: TRBJ1-2; v_call: TRBV11-1; cdr3_nt: TGTGCCAGCAGCTTAGAGGCGGGCTATGGCTACACCTTC; cdr3_aa: CASSLEAGYGYTF
clone_size: .; d_call: TRBD2; j_call: TRBJ2-3; v_call: TRBV10-2; cdr3_nt: TGCGCCAGCACCCTAGCGGTGGGCCTAGATACGCAGTATTTT; cdr3_aa: CASTLAVGLDTQYF
clone_size: once; d_call: .; j_call: TRBJ1-2; v_call: TRBV6-5; cdr3_nt: TGTGCCACGTTTGCAGGGGTTGTCTATGGCTACACCTTC; cdr3_aa: CATFAGVVYGYTF
clone_size: few; d_call: .; j_call: TRBJ2-1; v_call: TRBV4-1; cdr3_nt: TGCGCCAGCAGCCAAGGTCAGGGGGGAAGGTCCTACAATGAGCAGTTCTTC; cdr3_aa: CASSQGQGGRSYNEQFF
clone_size: .; d_call: .; j_call: TRBJ2-1; v_call: TRBV7-7; cdr3_nt: TGTGCTAGCAGCCCCCTAAAGGGGGGGCACAATGAGCAGTTCTTC; cdr3_aa: CASSPLKGGHNEQFF
clone_size: .; d_call: TRBD1; j_call: TRBJ2-1; v_call: TRBV27; cdr3_nt: TGTGCCAGCAGTTTACGGACAGGGCGTTCGGAGCAGTTCTTC; cdr3_aa: CASSLRTGRSEQFF